Reported below is one T cell receptor (beta chain). Cells are PBMCs isolated from about 10 ml of fresh blood. The data belong to a study of T cells in Graves' hyperthyroidism and ophthalmopathy. TCR beta CDR3 sequences were amplified from RNA transcripts. A first-round RT-PCR of the TCR CDR3 used the HTBI primer set. TCRdb used MiXCR to reprocess the multiplex PCR reads, holding one entry per CDR3 protein. The top ten hold roughly 16% of the sample, which has roughly 720,000 distinct CDR3 sequences, approximately 15% seen once. The length of the CDR3 is 15 residues. The germline V gene encodes CDR1 MNHNS and CDR2 SASEGT. V shed 6 bases, J shed 7 bases, and the junction held 6 bases outside the gene matches.

The source of this sequence is a man aged 50 to 60 with Graves' hyperthyroidism. The sample taken for sequencing was blood. The chain joins TRBV6-1 to TRBJ2-2; 12 nucleotides align to TRBD2. CDR3 sequence reads: CASRSTSGSHGELFF. The CDR3 region has the DNA TGTGCCAGCAGATCGACTAGCGGGAGTCACGGGGAGCTGTTTTTT.